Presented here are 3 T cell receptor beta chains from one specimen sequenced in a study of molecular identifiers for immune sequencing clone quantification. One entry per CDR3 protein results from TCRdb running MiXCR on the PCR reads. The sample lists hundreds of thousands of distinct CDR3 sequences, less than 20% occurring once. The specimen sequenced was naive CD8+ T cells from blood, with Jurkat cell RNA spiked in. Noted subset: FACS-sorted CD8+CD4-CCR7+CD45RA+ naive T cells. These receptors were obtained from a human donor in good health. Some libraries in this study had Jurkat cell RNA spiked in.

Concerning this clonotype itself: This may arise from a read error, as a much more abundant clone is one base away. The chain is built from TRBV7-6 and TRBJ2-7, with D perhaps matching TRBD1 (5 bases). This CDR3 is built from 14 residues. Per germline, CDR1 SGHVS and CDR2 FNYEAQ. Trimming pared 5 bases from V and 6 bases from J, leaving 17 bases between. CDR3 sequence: CASSTGTSRCEQYF. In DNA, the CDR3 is TGTGCCAGCAGCACAGGAACAAGCCGCTGCGAGCAGTACTTC.

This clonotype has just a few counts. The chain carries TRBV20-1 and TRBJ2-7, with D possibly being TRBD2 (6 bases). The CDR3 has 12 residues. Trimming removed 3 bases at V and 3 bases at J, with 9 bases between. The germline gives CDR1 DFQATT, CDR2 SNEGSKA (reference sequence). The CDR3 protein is CSASGGSYEQYF. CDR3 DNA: TGCAGTGCTAGCGGGGGAAGCTACGAGCAGTACTTC.

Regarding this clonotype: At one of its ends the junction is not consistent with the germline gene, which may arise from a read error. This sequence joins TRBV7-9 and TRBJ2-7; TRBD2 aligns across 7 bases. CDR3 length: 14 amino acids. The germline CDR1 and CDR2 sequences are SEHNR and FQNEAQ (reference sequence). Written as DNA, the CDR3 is TGTGCCAGCAGCTCGGACGGGGGGTCCTACGAGCAGTGCTTC. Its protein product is CASSSDGGSYEQCF.